The rows below give T cell receptor beta chains drawn from one sample of a study of blood T cell repertoires in COVID-19. TCRdb keeps only in-frame clones here, not all; method: immunoSEQ multiplex PCR. The sample contains approximately 80,000 clones, 81% of which appear only once. Sequenced: peripheral blood. Every receptor here comes from a man aged 80 or over with acute or convalescent COVID-19. Each CDR3 is given with its conserved first and last residue. The D gene is left open where the match is weak. A row's size may be missing; if present it is once, few, many or a size class.

J | D | V | size | DNA | CDR3
TRBJ2-2 | TRBD2 | TRBV5-6 | . | TGTGCCAGCAGCTTGGTCGGCGGGAGCGTCACCGGGGAGCTGTTTTTT | CASSLVGGSVTGELFF
TRBJ1-6 | . | TRBV2 | once | TGTGCCAGCAGCCGCATAACGGGAAACTATAATTCACCCCTCCACTTT | CASSRITGNYNSPLHF
TRBJ2-7 | TRBD1 | TRBV2 | . | TGTGCCAGCAATGACAGGGGTGCGTCCTACGAGCAGTACTTC | CASNDRGASYEQYF
TRBJ2-7 | TRBD2 | TRBV10-3 | few | TGTGCCACCGGACTAGCGGAATACGAGCAGTACTTC | CATGLAEYEQYF
TRBJ1-1 | . | TRBV6-6 | . | TGTGCCAGCAGTTACCTTAGCCCGAACACTGAAGCTTTCTTT | CASSYLSPNTEAFF
TRBJ1-2 | . | TRBV4-1 | . | TGCGCCAGCAGCCAAGTAACGGGGGGCGGGTTCTATGGCTACACCTTC | CASSQVTGGGFYGYTF
TRBJ2-6 | . | TRBV28 | . | TGTGCCAGCAGCCCAGCCCCAGGCAGGGTAGTATCTGGGGCCAACGTCCTGACTTTC | CASSPAPGRVVSGANVLTF
TRBJ2-1 | . | TRBV18 | . | TGTGCCAGCTCACCACTGGGGGGAAGGGGCTCCTACAATGAGCAGTTCTTC | CASSPLGGRGSYNEQFF
TRBJ2-3 | TRBD2 | TRBV11-2 | . | TGTGCCAGCAGCCCTAGGACTAGCGGGAGTACAGATACGCAGTATTTT | CASSPRTSGSTDTQYF
TRBJ1-2 | . | TRBV4-1 | . | TGCGCCAGCAGCCAGTCGGTGGGCTCCAATTATGGCTACACCTTC | CASSQSVGSNYGYTF
TRBJ1-1 | TRBD1 | TRBV4-1 | . | TGCGCCAGCAGCCAAGATCGACAGGGAACGGCTTTCTTT | CASSQDRQGTAFF
TRBJ2-2 | . | TRBV18 | few | TGTGCCAGCTCACCCGCTATAGCCAATTCCCCCACCGGGGAGCTGTTTTTT | CASSPAIANSPTGELFF
TRBJ2-1 | TRBD2 | TRBV30 | . | TGTGCCTGGAGTGGAAAGGGACTAGCGGTTTACAATGAGCAGTTCTTC | CAWSGKGLAVYNEQFF
TRBJ1-2 | TRBD1 | TRBV4-1 | . | TGCGCCAGCAGCCGCCGGGACAGGCCGACTGATTATGGCTACACCTTC | CASSRRDRPTDYGYTF
TRBJ1-5 | TRBD1 | TRBV24-1 | . | TGTGCCACGAGCACCGGGACAGACAATCAGCCCCAGCATTTT | CATSTGTDNQPQHF